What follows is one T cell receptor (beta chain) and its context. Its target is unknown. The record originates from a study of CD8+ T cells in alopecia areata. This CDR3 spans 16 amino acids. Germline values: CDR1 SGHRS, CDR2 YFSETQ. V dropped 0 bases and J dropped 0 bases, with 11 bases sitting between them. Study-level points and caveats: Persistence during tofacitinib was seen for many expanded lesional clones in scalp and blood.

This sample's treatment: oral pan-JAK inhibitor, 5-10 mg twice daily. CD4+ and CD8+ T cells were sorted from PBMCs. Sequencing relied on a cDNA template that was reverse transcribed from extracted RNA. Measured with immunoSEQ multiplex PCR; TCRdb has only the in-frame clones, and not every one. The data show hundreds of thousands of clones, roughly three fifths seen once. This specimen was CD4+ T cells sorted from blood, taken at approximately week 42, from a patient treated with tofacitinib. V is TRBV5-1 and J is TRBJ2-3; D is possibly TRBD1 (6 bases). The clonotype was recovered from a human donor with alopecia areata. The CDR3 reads CASSLALGQSTDTQYF. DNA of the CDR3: TGCGCCAGCAGCTTGGCCCTCGGACAGAGCACAGATACGCAGTATTTT. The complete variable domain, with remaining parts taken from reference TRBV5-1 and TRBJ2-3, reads KAGVTQTPRYLIKTRGQQVTLSCSPISGHRSVSWYQQTPGQGLQFLFEYFSETQRNKGNFPGRFSGRQFSNSRSEMNVSTLELGDSALYLCASSLALGQSTDTQYFGPGTRLTVL.